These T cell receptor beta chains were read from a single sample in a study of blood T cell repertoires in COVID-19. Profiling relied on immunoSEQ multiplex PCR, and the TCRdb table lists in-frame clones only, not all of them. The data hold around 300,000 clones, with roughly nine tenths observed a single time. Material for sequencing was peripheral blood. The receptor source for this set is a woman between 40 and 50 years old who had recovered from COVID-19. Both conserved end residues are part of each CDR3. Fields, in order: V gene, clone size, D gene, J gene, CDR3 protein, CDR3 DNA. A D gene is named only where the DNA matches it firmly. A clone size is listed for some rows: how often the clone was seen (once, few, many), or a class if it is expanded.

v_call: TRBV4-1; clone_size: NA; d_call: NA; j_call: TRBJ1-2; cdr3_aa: CASSQVVPGDLYGYTF; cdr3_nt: TGCGCCAGCAGCCAAGTGGTTCCGGGGGACCTCTATGGCTACACCTTC
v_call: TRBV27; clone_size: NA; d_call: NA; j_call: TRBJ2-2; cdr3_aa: CASSSLLDSINTGELFF; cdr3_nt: TGTGCCAGCAGTTCTCTACTAGATTCGATAAACACCGGGGAGCTGTTTTTT
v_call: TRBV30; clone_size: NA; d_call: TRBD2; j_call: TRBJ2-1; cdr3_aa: CAWSSVPSAGGPFF; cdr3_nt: TGTGCCTGGAGCTCAGTTCCCTCTGCGGGAGGGCCGTTCTTC
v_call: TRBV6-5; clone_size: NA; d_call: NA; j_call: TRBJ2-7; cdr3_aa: CASRDETASYEQYF; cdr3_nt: TGTGCCAGCAGGGATGAGACAGCCTCCTACGAGCAGTACTTC
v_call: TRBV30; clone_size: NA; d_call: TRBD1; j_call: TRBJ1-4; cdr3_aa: CAWSLTGGEKLFF; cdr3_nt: TGTGCCTGGAGCCTGACAGGGGGTGAAAAACTGTTTTTT
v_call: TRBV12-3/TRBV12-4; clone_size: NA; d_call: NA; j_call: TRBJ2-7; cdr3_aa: CASRGPSYEQYF; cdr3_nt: TGTGCCAGCAGGGGGCCGTCCTACGAGCAGTACTTC
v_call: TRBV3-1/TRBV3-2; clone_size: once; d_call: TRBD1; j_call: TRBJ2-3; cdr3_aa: CASSQMTGQVWTDTQYF; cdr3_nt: TGTGCCAGCAGCCAAATGACAGGACAGGTATGGACAGATACGCAGTATTTT
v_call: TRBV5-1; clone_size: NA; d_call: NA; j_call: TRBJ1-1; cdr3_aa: CASSLVEGRLNTEAFF; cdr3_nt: TGCGCCAGCAGCTTGGTGGAGGGGCGCCTGAACACTGAAGCTTTCTTT
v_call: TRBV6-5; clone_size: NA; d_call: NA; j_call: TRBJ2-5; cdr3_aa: CAVQVQETQYF; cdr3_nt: TGTGCCGTACAGGTCCAAGAGACCCAGTACTTC
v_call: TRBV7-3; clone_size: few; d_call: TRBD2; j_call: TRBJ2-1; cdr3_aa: CASSFAGTSRNEQFF; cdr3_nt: TGTGCCAGCAGCTTCGCCGGGACTAGCAGAAATGAGCAGTTCTTC
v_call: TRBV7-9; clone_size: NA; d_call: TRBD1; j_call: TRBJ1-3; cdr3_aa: CASSLVATGGTGNTIYF; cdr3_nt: TGTGCCAGCAGCTTAGTAGCGACAGGGGGCACTGGAAACACCATATATTTT
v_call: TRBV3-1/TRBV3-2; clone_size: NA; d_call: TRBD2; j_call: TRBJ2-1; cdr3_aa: CASSQVAGGPGEQFF; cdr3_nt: TGTGCCAGCAGCCAAGTTGCGGGAGGGCCAGGGGAGCAGTTCTTC
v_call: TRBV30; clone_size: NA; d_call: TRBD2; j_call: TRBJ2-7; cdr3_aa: CAWSSLAGLYEQYF; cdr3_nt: TGTGCCTGGAGTTCGCTAGCGGGATTGTACGAGCAGTACTTC
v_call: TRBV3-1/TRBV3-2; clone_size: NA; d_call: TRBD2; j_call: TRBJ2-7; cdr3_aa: CASSLGTTHEQYF; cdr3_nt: TGTGCCAGCAGCCTCGGGACTACCCACGAGCAGTACTTC
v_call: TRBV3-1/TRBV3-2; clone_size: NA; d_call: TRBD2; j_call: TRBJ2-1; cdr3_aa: CASSQDLAGGNEQFF; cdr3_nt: TGTGCCAGCAGCCAAGATTTGGCGGGGGGCAATGAGCAGTTCTTC
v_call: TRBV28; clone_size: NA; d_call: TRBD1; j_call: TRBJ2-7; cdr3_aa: CASRRETGGVEQYF; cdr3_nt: TGTGCCAGCAGGCGGGAGACAGGGGGCGTCGAGCAGTACTTC
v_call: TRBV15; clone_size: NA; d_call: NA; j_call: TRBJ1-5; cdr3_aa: CATSTRVVSNQPQHF; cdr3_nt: TGTGCCACCAGCACGAGGGTAGTAAGCAATCAGCCCCAGCATTTT
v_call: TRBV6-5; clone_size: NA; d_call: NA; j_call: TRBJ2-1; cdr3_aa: CASSYSGSSYNEQFF; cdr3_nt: TGTGCCAGCAGTTACTCCGGGAGCTCCTACAATGAGCAGTTCTTC
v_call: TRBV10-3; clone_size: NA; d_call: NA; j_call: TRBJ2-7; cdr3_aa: CAISPRQETYEQYF; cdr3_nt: TGTGCCATCAGTCCCAGACAGGAAACCTACGAGCAGTACTTC
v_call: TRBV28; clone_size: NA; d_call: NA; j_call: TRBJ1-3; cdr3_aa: CASSWGREGNTIYF; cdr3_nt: TGTGCCAGCAGTTGGGGCAGGGAAGGAAACACCATATATTTT
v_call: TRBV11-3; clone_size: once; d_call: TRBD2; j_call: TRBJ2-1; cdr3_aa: CASSLEGLGLAGYNEQFF; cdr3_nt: TGTGCCAGCAGCTTAGAAGGTCTCGGACTAGCGGGTTACAATGAGCAGTTCTTC
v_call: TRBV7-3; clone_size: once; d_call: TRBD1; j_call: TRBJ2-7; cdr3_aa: CASSQGDRSQQYF; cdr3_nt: TGTGCCAGCAGCCAGGGGGACCGCTCGCAACAGTACTTC
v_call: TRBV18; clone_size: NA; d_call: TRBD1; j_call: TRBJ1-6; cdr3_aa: CASSPAGTVDSPLHF; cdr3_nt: TGTGCCAGCTCACCAGCCGGGACAGTGGATTCACCCCTCCACTTT
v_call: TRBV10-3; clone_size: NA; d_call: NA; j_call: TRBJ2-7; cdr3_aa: CAISEYETGVANEQYF; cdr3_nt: TGTGCCATCAGTGAGTATGAGACAGGCGTCGCCAACGAGCAGTACTTC
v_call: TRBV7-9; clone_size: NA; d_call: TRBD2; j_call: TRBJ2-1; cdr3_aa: CASSPRTSWDEQFF; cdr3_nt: TGTGCCAGCAGCCCCAGGACTAGCTGGGATGAGCAGTTCTTC
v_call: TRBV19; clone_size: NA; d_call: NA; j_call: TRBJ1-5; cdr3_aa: CASSTQTGGGQPQHF; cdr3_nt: TGTGCCAGTAGTACGCAGACCGGGGGGGGTCAGCCCCAGCATTTT
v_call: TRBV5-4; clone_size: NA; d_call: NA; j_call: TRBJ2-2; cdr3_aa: CASSWRRNPSSNTGELFF; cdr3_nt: TGTGCCAGCAGCTGGAGACGGAACCCATCTTCTAACACCGGGGAGCTGTTTTTT
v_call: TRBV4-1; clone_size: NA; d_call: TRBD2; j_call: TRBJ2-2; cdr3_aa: CASSLTSGSGGELFF; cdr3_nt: TGCGCCAGCAGCCTAACTAGCGGGAGTGGCGGGGAGCTGTTTTTT
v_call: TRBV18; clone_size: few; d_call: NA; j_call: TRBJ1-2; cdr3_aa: CASSASQGGYTF; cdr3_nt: TGTGCCAGCTCAGCCTCCCAGGGCGGCTACACCTTC
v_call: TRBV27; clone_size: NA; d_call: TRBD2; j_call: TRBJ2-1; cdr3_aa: CASSLGLGPYNEQFF; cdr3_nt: TGTGCCAGCAGTTTGGGACTAGGTCCCTACAATGAGCAGTTCTTC
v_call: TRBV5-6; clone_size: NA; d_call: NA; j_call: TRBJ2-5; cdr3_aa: CASSKETGTFGTQYF; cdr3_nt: TGTGCCAGCAGCAAAGAAACCGGGACTTTCGGGACCCAGTACTTC
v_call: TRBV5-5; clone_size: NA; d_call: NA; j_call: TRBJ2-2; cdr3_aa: CASSLWGGPNTGELFF; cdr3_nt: TGTGCCAGCAGCTTGTGGGGAGGACCGAACACCGGGGAGCTGTTTTTT
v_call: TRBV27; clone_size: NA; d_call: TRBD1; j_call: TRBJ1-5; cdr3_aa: CASSSRDRGGNQPQHF; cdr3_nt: TGTGCCAGCAGTTCCCGGGACAGGGGGGGCAATCAGCCCCAGCATTTT
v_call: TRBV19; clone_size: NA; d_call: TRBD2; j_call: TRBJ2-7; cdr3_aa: CASSSPSAGGIYEQYF; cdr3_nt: TGTGCCAGTAGTAGTCCCAGTGCGGGGGGAATCTACGAGCAGTACTTC
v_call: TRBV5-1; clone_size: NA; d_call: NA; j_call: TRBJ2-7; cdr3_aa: CASSPTTYEQYF; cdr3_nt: TGCGCCAGCAGCCCAACAACGTACGAGCAGTACTTC